These 22 T cell receptor beta chains were all obtained from the same sample, sequenced in a study of T cell responses to AZD1222 COVID-19 vaccine. Sequenced by immunoSEQ multiplex PCR; TCRdb stores in-frame clones only, minus some. The data show some 150,000 clones, approximately 85% seen once. The sample here was peripheral blood, taken on day 0 of AZD1222 vaccination. These receptor sequences come from an adult in good health.

V and J are TRBV7-2 and TRBJ2-1, with D possibly matching TRBD2 (5 bases). Germline V gene sequence: CDR1 SGHTA, CDR2 FQGNSA. V was shortened by 0 bases and J by 4 bases, with 10 bases between the two germline ends. This CDR3 has 15 residues. CDR3 region: CASSLAIASYNEQFF. The CDR3 DNA reads as TGTGCCAGCAGCTTAGCAATAGCGTCTTACAATGAGCAGTTCTTC. Full variable domain (missing parts from reference TRBV7-2 and TRBJ2-1): GAGVSQSPSNKVTEKGKDVELRCDPISGHTALYWYRQSLGQGLEFLIYFQGNSAPDKSGLPSDRFSAERTGGSVSTLTIQRTQQEDSAVYLCASSLAIASYNEQFFGPGTRLTVL.

The chain couples TRBV6-5 to TRBJ2-7; 9 bases match TRBD1. From germline, CDR1 is MNHEY and CDR2 SVGAGI. Trimming cost V 5 bases and J 1 base; bases outside gene matches: 6. The CDR3 totals 15 residues. CDR3 bases: TGTGCCAGCAGTAAATTGGGACAGGGTTCCTACGAGCAGTACTTC. Its translation: CASSKLGQGSYEQYF.

This sequence joins TRBV20-1 and TRBJ2-3, with 7 bases aligning to TRBD2. The CDR3 length is 15 residues. The germline V gene has CDR1 DFQATT and CDR2 SNEGSKA (reference sequence). V shed 6 bases and J 2 bases; nucleotides not matched to a gene: 11. DNA of the CDR3: TGCAGTGCAAGTCAAGCGGGACCTTACACAGATACGCAGTATTTT. It specifies CSASQAGPYTDTQYF.

The genes are TRBV2 and TRBJ1-2; D uncertain. The ends were cut back, 2 bases at V and 2 bases at J, with 0 bases in the middle. CDR1 SNHLY and CDR2 FYNNEI come from the germline V gene. The CDR3 is 11 amino acids. This CDR3 reads CASSENYGYTF. Written as DNA, the CDR3 is TGTGCCAGCAGTGAAAACTATGGCTACACCTTC.

This chain connects TRBV19 to TRBJ2-7; TRBD1 matches at 8 bases. V lost 8 bases and J lost 4; bases outside the gene matches: 7. Germline CDR1 LNHDA, CDR2 SQIVND (reference sequence). CDR3 length equals 13 residues. The CDR3 nucleotides are TGTGCCAGTGCCGACAGGGGTTCGTACGAGCAGTACTTC. The encoded protein is CASADRGSYEQYF.

CDR3 protein: CASSYSGGEQYF. As DNA, the CDR3 is TGTGCCAGCAGTTACTCAGGGGGCGAGCAGTACTTC. The gene calls are TRBV6-5 and TRBJ2-7; a weak D match, TRBD1 (6 bases). The V end lost 0 bases, the J end lost 6 bases, and 6 bases lay between the germline ends. The CDR3 spans 12 residues. Germline-derived CDR1 and CDR2 are MNHEY and SVGAGI.

The CDR3 DNA reads TGTGCCAGCAGCTTAGGCCGCGGGGGGCTGCATGAAAAACTGTTTTTT. Translated, it gives CASSLGRGGLHEKLFF. The J gene is TRBJ1-4, the V gene TRBV11-2, with D possibly being TRBD1 (6 bases). CDR3 length: 16 residues. Germline CDR1 SGHAT, CDR2 FQNNGV. V lost 1 base, J lost 6 bases, and 15 bases lay in between.

A remark on this clone: Other DNA sequences in this sample translate to the same CDR3. The chain combines TRBV4-1 with TRBJ2-3; unclear D gene. This CDR3 is 14 amino acids long. Germline V CDR1 and CDR2: MGHRA, YSYEKL. Deletions cut 0 bases from V and 3 bases from J, with 7 bases between. CDR3 sequence (DNA): TGCGCCAGCAGCCAAGATGACACTACAGATACGCAGTATTTT. It specifies CASSQDDTTDTQYF.

The rearrangement links TRBV7-9 to TRBJ1-4; 10 nucleotides agree with TRBD1. The V and J ends lost 6 bases and 7 bases, in that order; junction bases with no gene match: 2. This CDR3 is built from 13 residues. Germline loops: CDR1 SEHNR, CDR2 FQNEAQ (reference sequence). The chain's CDR3 is CASRTGGFEKLFF. As DNA, the CDR3 is TGTGCCAGCAGGACAGGGGGCTTTGAAAAACTGTTTTTT.

The rearrangement uses TRBV28 and TRBJ2-5; 8 bases are shared with TRBD2. Germline trimming cut 5 bases from V and 5 bases from J; bases unmatched to any gene: 10. Germline lookup yields CDR1 MDHEN and CDR2 SYDVKM. The CDR3 spans 15 residues. DNA for the CDR3: TGTGCCAGCAGTCTCAGCAGCGGGGGTTCGGAGACCCAGTACTTC. Translation gives CASSLSSGGSETQYF.

The chain links TRBV3-1 (or the pseudogene TRBV3-2) to TRBJ2-6; D is possibly TRBD2 (6 bases). The CDR3 consists of 18 residues. Germline lookup yields CDR1 LGHDT and CDR2 YNNKEL (reference sequence). With 4 bases removed from V and 2 bases from J, the gap between germline ends came to 18 bases. CDR3: CASSPAKPGVAGANVLTF. CDR3 nucleotide sequence: TGTGCCAGCAGCCCAGCCAAGCCGGGGGTGGCTGGGGCCAACGTCCTGACTTTC.

This clone was counted once. J is TRBJ1-5 and V is TRBV18, with 9 bases aligning to TRBD1. The CDR3 is made up of 19 amino acids. Germline-derived CDR1 and CDR2 are KGHSH and LQKENI. The V gene end was trimmed by 3 bases and the J gene end by 5 bases; junction bases not matched to a gene: 17. CDR3 amino acids: CASSPNPLAGQGIHQPQHF. For the CDR3, the DNA is TGTGCCAGCTCACCGAATCCACTCGCGGGACAGGGAATTCATCAGCCCCAGCATTTT.

V usage is TRBV28 and J usage is TRBJ2-1, with D unclear. V lost 5 bases and J lost 1, with 12 bases in between. The CDR3 is made up of 15 amino acids. Germline V lookup: CDR1 MDHEN, CDR2 SYDVKM. CDR3 sequence: CASSPADLSYNEQFF. CDR3 nucleotides: TGTGCCAGCAGTCCTGCTGACTTGTCCTACAATGAGCAGTTCTTC. Looking up the rest from reference TRBV28 and TRBJ2-1 gives the full variable domain: DVKVTQSSRYLVKRTGEKVFLECVQDMDHENMFWYRQDPGLGLRLIYFSYDVKMKEKGDIPEGYSVSREKKERFSLILESASTNQTSMYLCASSPADLSYNEQFFGPGTRLTVL.

The chain joins TRBV2 to TRBJ2-1, with TRBD2 identical over 9 bases. The CDR3 covers 16 residues. Germline V gives CDR1 SNHLY, CDR2 FYNNEI. The V gene end was trimmed by 7 bases and the J gene end by 6 bases; junction bases not matched to a gene: 13. The CDR3: CASTRDRGLAPNEQFF. In DNA form, the CDR3 reads TGTGCCAGCACCAGGGATCGGGGACTAGCACCCAATGAGCAGTTCTTC.

The chain carries TRBV7-8 and TRBJ1-1, with D hard to call. V was clipped by 5 bases and J by 11 bases, with 15 bases between them. The CDR3 covers 12 residues. Germline CDR1 SGHVS, CDR2 FQNEAQ. The CDR3 coding sequence is TGTGCCAGCAGCCCGCAACAAGAGACGGCTTTCTTT. Residues: CASSPQQETAFF.

J is TRBJ2-7 and V is TRBV11-2, with D possibly being TRBD2 (6 bases). The germline V and J ends were trimmed by 5 bases and 2 bases, with 16 bases remaining between them. Germline V CDR1 and CDR2: SGHAT, FQNNGV. The CDR3 has 15 residues. The CDR3: CASSTTRDSTYEQYF. The CDR3 bases are TGTGCCAGCAGCACAACACGGGACTCCACCTACGAGCAGTACTTC.

This chain links TRBV27 with TRBJ1-1; the D gene is possibly TRBD1 (5 bases). Germline lookup yields CDR1 MNHEY and CDR2 SMNVEV (reference sequence). This CDR3 is built from 14 residues. V was clipped by 6 bases and J by 6 bases, with 17 bases between them. The CDR3 spells CASRTVGAGAEAFF. For the CDR3, the DNA is TGTGCCAGCAGGACTGTCGGGGCGGGAGCTGAAGCTTTCTTT.

V gene TRBV3-1 (or the pseudogene TRBV3-2) combines with J gene TRBJ2-3; possible D gene TRBD2, 7 bases. CDR3 size: 16 residues. V was clipped by 0 bases and J by 7 bases, with 17 bases between them. Per germline, CDR1 LGHDT and CDR2 YNNKEL (reference sequence). The CDR3 reads CASSQDGGASLNTQYF. In DNA, the CDR3 is TGTGCCAGCAGCCAAGATGGGGGGGCGAGCTTGAATACGCAGTATTTT.

The chain is built from TRBV30 and TRBJ1-4; D may be TRBD1 (6 bases). Trimming cost V 2 bases and J 6 bases, with 19 bases left between them. This CDR3 contains 16 residues. Germline CDR1 GTSNPN, CDR2 SVGIG (reference sequence). The chain's CDR3 is CAWSPLGAGFDEKLFF. Written as DNA, the CDR3 is TGTGCCTGGAGTCCGCTGGGGGCAGGTTTCGATGAAAAACTGTTTTTT.

The V and J genes are TRBV6-5 and TRBJ2-7; a possible D gene is TRBD2 (5 bases). The CDR3 has 13 residues. Deletions cut 4 bases from V and 6 bases from J, with 13 bases between. CDR1 MNHEY and CDR2 SVGAGI come from the germline V gene. This chain's CDR3 is CASSSGGFSEQYF. DNA for the CDR3: TGTGCCAGCAGTTCTGGCGGGTTCTCCGAGCAGTACTTC.

The chain couples TRBV4-2 to TRBJ1-4; D may be TRBD1 (6 bases). CDR1 and CDR2 (germline): LGHNA, YNFKEQ. V gave up 1 base and J gave up 4 bases, with 10 bases separating them. This CDR3 has 15 amino acids. The CDR3 DNA is TGTGCCAGCAGCCAAGGGACAGCCGGTAATGAAAAACTGTTTTTT. Translating gives CASSQGTAGNEKLFF.

The V gene is TRBV13, the J gene TRBJ1-1; 7 positions agree with TRBD1. J lost 0 bases, V lost 4 bases, and 8 bases had no gene match. The CDR3 runs 16 residues. The germline V gene has CDR1 PRHDT and CDR2 FYEKMQ (reference sequence). The CDR3, as DNA: TGTGCCAGCAGCTCACCCCAGGGGGACTTGAACACTGAAGCTTTCTTT. Translated, it gives CASSSPQGDLNTEAFF.